This TCR beta chain was sequenced during a study of blood T cell repertoires in COVID-19 (dated by TCRdb to 2018 to 2021). Regarding the study in general: Samples covering the acute and convalescent phases of COVID-19 were provided by collaborators in the United States, Italy and Spain. The prospective study material was composed of cDNA or gDNA derived from T cells, B-cell-depleted T cells, or PBMCs. Subjects who had been exposed to COVID-19, were actively infected with it, or had recovered from it provided the deeply sampled blood TCRbeta repertoires that made up the dataset. The repertoires were released in a freely available public database intended as a resource for research on the immune response to SARS-CoV-2. The samples were drawn from the first 160 participants of the ongoing ImmuneRACE study and from 950 to 1,500 subjects provided by 6 global collaborators. The sample metadata nearly always contained a de-identified subject ID, COVID-19 status, age in years and sex. Where available, HLA class I and class II types were taken from metadata supplied by the sample provider and were not determined by assay-based typing.

Results and caveats for the whole study, not just this receptor: Clinical and demographic metadata were provided uncurated, with the amount varying by source and participant.

In Seattle, one collaborating source enrolled patients while the infection was active and tracked those patients longitudinally over the course of disease. Collaborating institutions collected whole blood in K2EDTA tubes following their own protocols. Collaborator samples were shipped for TCRbeta analysis as frozen whole blood, isolated PBMCs, or DNA extracted from either sample type. Of note for this clone: The target of this receptor is not known. The input lacks base qualities; no much larger clone sits a single base away.

V is cut back by 6 bases and J by 6 bases, with 9 bases in the junction unmatched. From a lookup of the germline V gene (reference sequence), CDR1 and CDR2 are MNHEY and SMNVEV. Spanning cysteine to phenylalanine, the CDR3 consists of 14 amino acids. This entry keeps only the CDR3 DNA: 42 bases, framed from base 1. The immunoSEQ Assay, a bias-controlled multiplex PCR, was used to amplify TCRbeta CDR3 regions from genomic DNA. On the study's bioinformatics: The number of nucleated cells in each sample was estimated by amplification of reference gene primers within the assay. To quantify the absolute abundance of each unique TCRbeta CDR3 rearrangement, sequence reads were collapsed and filtered. For each sample, productive Simpson clonality was calculated as the square root of Simpson's diversity index across productive rearrangements. TCRdb carries this immuneACCESS record with in-frame sequences only. Its versions omit some clonotypes, under half of them owing to an unresolved V gene in the studies checked, with the rest unexplained. V, J and clone size reflect that table, while D and trimming were determined from the DNA. The sample table holds fewer than 700,000 clones, of which about 89% were seen once. The top ten clones comprise 7.5% to 9% of the sample.

The receptor was derived from a woman aged 45-59 years with COVID-19, enrolled during active disease. The chain joins TRBV27 to TRBJ2-7; TRBD1 agrees with 9 junctional bases. What was sequenced was peripheral blood. The DNA sequence reads TGTGCCAGCAGCCTTACAGGGGGCGCGGGCGAGCAGTACTTC. It encodes CASSLTGGAGEQYF.